This T cell receptor beta chain was documented in a study of cytomegalovirus exposure and HLA in healthy donors. Looking at the study overall: About 85 million unique TCR sequences came from HLA-typed donors in an early release.

60 Vbeta and 13 Jbeta primers were used in PCR. Method: immunoSEQ multiplex PCR; TCRdb's copy keeps in-frame clones and lacks some. The sample has 150,000 to 200,000 clones; around 72% are singletons. Germline assignment: CDR1 SGHAT and CDR2 FQNNGV. The CDR3 runs to 14 residues. Trimming removed 2 bases from V and 5 bases from J; junction bases left unmatched: 4. The TCR originated in a man aged 45-65 years in good health and CMV-seronegative. The sample consisted of PBMCs. The chain combines TRBV11-2 with TRBJ2-7, with 9 nucleotides matching TRBD1. The CDR3 loop is CASSLLRQGDEQYF. The CDR3 DNA follows: TGTGCCAGCAGCTTATTACGACAGGGGGACGAGCAGTACTTC.